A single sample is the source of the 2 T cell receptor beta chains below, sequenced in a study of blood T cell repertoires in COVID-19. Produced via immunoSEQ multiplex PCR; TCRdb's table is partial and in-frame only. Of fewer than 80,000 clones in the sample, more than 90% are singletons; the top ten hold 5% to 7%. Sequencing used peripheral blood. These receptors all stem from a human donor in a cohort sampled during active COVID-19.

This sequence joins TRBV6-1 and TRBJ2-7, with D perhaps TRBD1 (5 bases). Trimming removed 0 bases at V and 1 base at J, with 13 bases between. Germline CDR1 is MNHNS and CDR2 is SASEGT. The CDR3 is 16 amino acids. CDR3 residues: CASSEARDSRSYEQYF. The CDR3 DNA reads TGTGCCAGCAGTGAAGCGCGAGACAGTAGATCCTACGAGCAGTACTTC.

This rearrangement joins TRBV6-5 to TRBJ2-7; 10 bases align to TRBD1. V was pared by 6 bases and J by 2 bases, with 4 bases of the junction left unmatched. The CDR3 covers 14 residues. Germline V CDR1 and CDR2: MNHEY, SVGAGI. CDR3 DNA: TGTGCCAGCAGCCGGGGACAGGGGCCCTACGAGCAGTACTTC. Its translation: CASSRGQGPYEQYF.